Listed here are 17 T cell receptor beta chains from one sample, sequenced in a study of technical replicates of blood from a handful of donors. Measured with immunoSEQ multiplex PCR; TCRdb has only the in-frame clones, and not every one. Among about 56,000 clones listed, roughly 95% were seen once. Sequencing used PBMCs. The source of these receptors is a human donor in good health. Some clones in this sample may be carry-over from other donors' samples.

J is TRBJ2-1 and V is TRBV9, with TRBD2 matching over 9 bases. V trimming: 0 bases; J trimming: 7 bases; junction bases outside the gene matches: 8. This CDR3 spans 16 amino acids. Per the germline V gene, CDR1 is SGDLS and CDR2 is YYNGEE. The CDR3 is CASSVVVAGAGNEQFF. CDR3 DNA: TGTGCCAGCAGCGTAGTCGTAGCGGGGGCAGGGAATGAGCAGTTCTTC.

The chain combines TRBV9 with TRBJ1-6; the D gene is possibly TRBD1 (5 bases). Germline values: CDR1 SGDLS, CDR2 YYNGEE. Between the trimmed V and J ends, which lost 4 bases and 7 bases, there was a span of 9 bases. The CDR3 is 13 amino acids. CDR3 amino acids: CASSFSGNSPLHF. The CDR3 region has the DNA TGTGCCAGCAGCTTCTCAGGGAATTCACCCCTCCACTTT.

V is TRBV19 and J is TRBJ2-7, with TRBD1 matching over 10 bases. Germline CDR1 reads LNHDA; CDR2 reads SQIVND (reference sequence). The CDR3 sequence is 14 residues long. After removal of 4 bases from V and 4 bases from J, the junction contained 4 bases not matched to a gene. The DNA of the CDR3 is TGTGCCAGTAGTACGGGACAGGGGTTTTACGAGCAGTACTTC. Its protein is CASSTGQGFYEQYF.

The V call is TRBV5-4, the J call TRBJ2-2, with 8 bases aligning to TRBD1. There are 16 residues in the CDR3. The ends lost 0 bases at V and 4 bases at J; junction bases unmatched: 5. CDR1 is SGHNT, CDR2 YYREEE, per germline (reference sequence). CDR3 nucleotide sequence: TGTGCCAGCAGCTTGGATAGGACAGGGCGCACCGGGGAGCTGTTTTTT. This translates into CASSLDRTGRTGELFF.

This sequence joins TRBV18 and TRBJ1-1; D perhaps matches TRBD1 (6 bases). CDR1 and CDR2 (germline): KGHSH, LQKENI. This CDR3 is 17 amino acids long. The V end lost 2 bases, the J end lost 3 bases, and 19 bases lay between the germline ends. CDR3 sequence (DNA): TGTGCCAGCTCACCATTTATCGTTGGGGGCACCGACACTGAAGCTTTCTTT. Residues: CASSPFIVGGTDTEAFF.

The chain uses TRBV13 and TRBJ2-5; 8 bases are shared with TRBD2. V trimming: 1 base; J trimming: 4 bases; junction bases outside the gene matches: 2. Germline V CDR1 and CDR2: PRHDT, FYEKMQ (reference sequence). This CDR3 is 14 amino acids long. As DNA, the CDR3 is TGTGCCAGCAGCTTAGCGGGAGGGGGAGAGACCCAGTACTTC. Its translation: CASSLAGGGETQYF. The variable domain in full, completed from reference TRBV13 and TRBJ2-5, reads AAGVIQSPRHLIKEKRETATLKCYPIPRHDTVYWYQQGPGQDPQFLISFYEKMQSDKGSIPDRFSAQQFSDYHSELNMSSLELGDSALYFCASSLAGGGETQYFGPGTRLLVL.

The chain couples TRBV5-6 to TRBJ2-7; D call uncertain. The CDR3 has 11 amino acids. Germline V gene sequence: CDR1 SGHDT, CDR2 YYEEEE. V lost 4 bases and J 5 bases, leaving 7 bases between the germline ends. The CDR3 loop is CASSTLDEQYF. CDR3 in DNA: TGTGCCAGCAGCACCTTAGACGAGCAGTACTTC.

The V and J genes are TRBV9 and TRBJ2-3; 9 bases fit TRBD1. Germline CDR1 is SGDLS and CDR2 is YYNGEE. The length of the CDR3 is 18 residues. The junction had 12 bases not matched to a gene; V was cut back by 0 bases and J by 4 bases. The CDR3 region has the DNA TGTGCCAGCAGCGTAGTTCCGCTGGACAGGGGCCGCCCAGATACGCAGTATTTT. It specifies CASSVVPLDRGRPDTQYF.

The chain combines TRBV6-1 with TRBJ2-5, with 12 bases fitting TRBD2. CDR1 is MNHNS and CDR2 is SASEGT in the germline V gene. The CDR3 spans 15 residues. V lost 5 bases and J lost 2; bases outside the gene matches: 3. The CDR3 coding sequence is TGTGCCAGCAGTTTAGGACTAGCGGGGCAAGAGACCCAGTACTTC. Its protein is CASSLGLAGQETQYF.

The rearrangement joins TRBV4-1 to TRBJ1-4, with TRBD1 matching over 11 bases. The CDR3 covers 14 residues. The V gene end was trimmed by 3 bases and the J gene end by 7 bases; junction bases not matched to a gene: 1. Germline-derived CDR1 and CDR2 are MGHRA and YSYEKL. The CDR3 coding sequence is TGCGCCAGCAGCCACGGACAGGGGGCTGAAAAACTGTTTTTT. Protein: CASSHGQGAEKLFF.

The J gene is TRBJ2-7, the V gene TRBV19; a weak D match, TRBD1 (5 bases). There are 15 residues in the CDR3. Trimming cost V 4 bases and J 4 bases, with 17 bases left between them. CDR1 and CDR2 from the germline V gene are LNHDA and SQIVND (reference sequence). Here the CDR3 DNA reads TGTGCCAGTAGTAGGGGCTGGGCGGCGGCTTACGAGCAGTACTTC. It is translated as CASSRGWAAAYEQYF.

The CDR3 sequence is CASRLQAGVIHEQFF. The CDR3 coding sequence is TGTGCCAGCAGGCTTCAAGCGGGAGTGATCCATGAGCAGTTCTTC. V and J are TRBV27 and TRBJ2-1; TRBD2 matches 8 bases. J was trimmed by 8 bases and V by 6 bases; bases with no gene match: 12. CDR1 and CDR2 (germline): MNHEY, SMNVEV (reference sequence). This CDR3 has 15 residues.

The genes are TRBV30 and TRBJ2-3, with D tentatively TRBD2 (5 bases). The V end lost 0 bases, the J end lost 4 bases, and 11 bases lay between the germline ends. This CDR3 is 14 amino acids long. Germline values: CDR1 GTSNPN, CDR2 SVGIG (reference sequence). DNA for the CDR3: TGTGCCTGGAGTGTACTCGGGAACTCAGATACGCAGTATTTT. Its translation is CAWSVLGNSDTQYF.

A single count supports this clone. The gene calls are TRBV15 and TRBJ2-1; TRBD2 matches 8 bases. Germline V gene sequence: CDR1 LNHNV, CDR2 YYDKDF (reference sequence). The J segment lost 13 bases and the V segment lost 7 bases, leaving 12 bases of the junction unmatched. The CDR3 is made up of 13 amino acids. Written as DNA, the CDR3 is TGTGCCACCACCCCGGGAGCGGGAGCTCCCCAGTTCTTC. Amino acids: CATTPGAGAPQFF.

The chain has TRBV5-4 and TRBJ2-7; 10 bases map to TRBD1. The CDR3 has 16 residues. The V gene's germline CDR1 is SGHNT and CDR2 YYREEE (reference sequence). The V and J ends lost 0 bases and 2 bases, in that order; junction bases with no gene match: 5. CDR3 protein: CASSLEPGQGTYEQYF. CDR3 bases: TGTGCCAGCAGCTTGGAACCGGGACAGGGGACCTACGAGCAGTACTTC.

This chain joins TRBV5-4 and TRBJ1-1; D remains unclear. The V gene lost 4 bases and the J gene lost 3 bases, with 10 bases spanning the gap. This CDR3 is built from 13 residues. The germline V gene has CDR1 SGHNT and CDR2 YYREEE (reference sequence). CDR3 DNA: TGTGCCAGCAGCAGACAACTCTACACTGAAGCTTTCTTT. This encodes CASSRQLYTEAFF.

The chain carries TRBV6-6 and TRBJ1-5, with D possibly matching TRBD1 (5 bases). The germline V and J ends were trimmed by 0 bases and 7 bases, with 7 bases remaining between them. In germline, CDR1 is MNHNY, CDR2 SVGAGI (reference sequence). The CDR3 is made up of 13 amino acids. The CDR3 is CASSYSRVQPQHF. CDR3 nucleotide sequence: TGTGCCAGCAGTTACTCCAGGGTGCAGCCCCAGCATTTT.